This T cell receptor beta chain appears in the sequencing data of a study of T cell repertoires in cytomegalovirus infection. TCRdb used MiXCR to reprocess the reads, holding one entry per CDR3 protein. The sample records 350,000 to 500,000 distinct CDR3 sequences, 25% to 40% being singletons. The CDR3 is made up of 15 amino acids. V was pared by 4 bases and J by 5 bases, with 14 bases between. Germline V gives CDR1 SEHNR, CDR2 FQNEAQ (reference sequence). At least ten counts were recorded for this clonotype. Material: PBMCs. The TCR originated in a human donor in good health (CMV status not recorded). Some clones in this sample may be carry-over from other donors' samples. The chain uses TRBV7-9 and TRBJ2-2; tentatively, D is TRBD1 or TRBD2 (6 bases each). This CDR3 is CASSSSGAQTGELFF. CDR3 nucleotides: TGTGCCAGCAGCTCTTCGGGGGCCCAGACCGGGGAGCTGTTTTTT.